Presented here are 19 T cell receptor beta chains from one specimen sequenced in a study of blood T cell repertoires in COVID-19. Clones were sequenced by immunoSEQ multiplex PCR, and TCRdb holds only the in-frame ones, with some missing. The repertoire includes some 290,000 clones, about 90% of them detected once, and around 10% sits in the top ten. Sequenced sample: peripheral blood. The receptors here all came from a woman between 25 and 40 years old with COVID-19, enrolled during active disease.

The chain uses TRBV7-2 and TRBJ2-7, with D perhaps TRBD1 (5 bases). The germline V and J ends were trimmed by 5 bases and 6 bases, with 8 bases remaining between them. Per the germline V gene, CDR1 is SGHTA and CDR2 is FQGNSA. The CDR3 has 11 residues. CDR3 in amino acids: CASSPQGEQYF. CDR3 in DNA: TGTGCCAGCAGCCCCCAGGGCGAGCAGTACTTC.

CDR3 nucleotides: TGTGCCAGCAGTGAAAGCGGGATTCGCGAGCAGTACTTC. It specifies CASSESGIREQYF. The chain joins TRBV6-1 to TRBJ2-7, with 7 bases identical to TRBD2. V dropped 2 bases and J dropped 6; count of bases not matched to a gene: 4. The CDR3 loop spans 13 amino acids. Germline CDR1 and CDR2: MNHNS and SASEGT.

The chain couples TRBV5-8 to TRBJ1-4, with D perhaps TRBD1 (5 bases). The germline V gene encodes CDR1 SGHTS and CDR2 YDEGEE. Between the trimmed V and J ends, which lost 0 bases and 6 bases, there was a span of 12 bases. The CDR3 length is 15 residues. The CDR3 loop is CASSLGGRVHEKLFF. The CDR3 DNA reads as TGTGCCAGCAGCTTGGGCGGCAGGGTCCATGAAAAACTGTTTTTT.

The V gene is TRBV5-1, the J gene TRBJ2-1; 8 nucleotides match TRBD2. V shed 4 bases and J 7 bases; nucleotides not matched to a gene: 10. In germline, CDR1 is SGHRS, CDR2 YFSETQ. The length of the CDR3 is 15 residues. The CDR3 region is CASSPGLGGLNEQFF. Here the CDR3 DNA reads TGCGCCAGCAGCCCGGGACTAGGGGGTCTGAATGAGCAGTTCTTC.

The chain joins TRBV28 to TRBJ2-2, with a weak D call TRBD1 (5 bases). Trimming took off 2 bases at V and 4 bases at J, with 11 bases between the two ends. The CDR3 is 15 residues long. CDR1 and CDR2 (germline): MDHEN, SYDVKM. In DNA form, the CDR3 reads TGTGCCAGCAGTTTACTAGGGGTAGGCACCGGGGAGCTGTTTTTT. Its protein product is CASSLLGVGTGELFF.

This chain connects TRBV5-1 to TRBJ1-1; D is uncertain. CDR1 is SGHRS, CDR2 YFSETQ, per germline. With 4 bases removed from V and 2 bases from J, the gap between germline ends came to 15 bases. The CDR3 is 15 residues long. The CDR3 region is CASSVDLPGNTEAFF. The CDR3 nucleotides are TGCGCCAGCAGCGTCGATCTTCCGGGAAACACTGAAGCTTTCTTT.

Details on this clone: The sample carries other DNA sequences with the same CDR3. The V call is TRBV29-1, the J call TRBJ2-1; D is undetermined. Germline V gives CDR1 SQVTM, CDR2 ANQGSEA. CDR3 length equals 12 residues. V lost 2 bases, J lost 4 bases, and 6 bases lay in between. The CDR3 protein is CSVEYRYNEQFF. CDR3 coding DNA: TGCAGCGTTGAATACAGATACAATGAGCAGTTCTTC.

V usage is TRBV6-5 and J usage is TRBJ2-1, with D unclear. This CDR3 comprises 12 residues. Trimming pared 6 bases from V and 7 bases from J, leaving 10 bases between. Germline CDR1 reads MNHEY; CDR2 reads SVGAGI. Here the CDR3 DNA reads TGTGCCAGCAGGTTCCTGGAGAATGAGCAGTTCTTC. It is translated as CASRFLENEQFF.

The gene calls are TRBV7-3 and TRBJ1-1; 11 bases align to TRBD1. J gave up 5 bases and V 2 bases, and 4 bases lay outside the gene matches. Germline V CDR1 and CDR2: SGHTA, FQGTGA. The CDR3 runs to 15 residues. CDR3 region: CASSLHGQGATEAFF. The CDR3 nucleotides are TGTGCCAGCAGCTTACACGGACAGGGGGCTACTGAAGCTTTCTTT.

The V and J genes are TRBV7-3 and TRBJ2-3, with D maybe TRBD2 (6 bases). Trimming pared 5 bases from V and 6 bases from J, leaving 12 bases between. The CDR3 contains 13 residues. Germline lookup yields CDR1 SGHTA and CDR2 FQGTGA. The CDR3 DNA reads TGTGCCAGCAGCCAGGCTAGCGCCGATACGCAGTATTTT. This translates into CASSQASADTQYF.

The chain links TRBV6-4 to TRBJ2-1; a weak D match, TRBD1 (6 bases). Germline loops: CDR1 MRHNA, CDR2 SNTAGT. The V gene lost 4 bases and the J gene lost 3 bases, with 13 bases spanning the gap. The CDR3 is 15 amino acids. This CDR3 is CASSATGTNYNEQFF. In nucleotides, the CDR3 is TGTGCCAGCAGTGCTACCGGGACAAACTACAATGAGCAGTTCTTC.

This clone was picked up a small number of times. The chain carries TRBV6-5 and TRBJ1-6; D gene unclear. V was shortened by 6 bases and J by 3 bases, with 9 bases between the two germline ends. This CDR3 is 14 amino acids long. CDR1 and CDR2 (germline): MNHEY, SVGAGI. CDR3 in DNA: TGTGCCAGCAGGGGAGGGCTCTATAATTCACCCCTCCACTTT. This sequence encodes CASRGGLYNSPLHF.

The chain uses TRBV5-6 and TRBJ1-1; TRBD1 might be the D (5 bases). The V end was cut by 4 bases, the J end by 1 base, with 11 bases between. The CDR3 is 14 residues long. CDR1 and CDR2 (germline): SGHDT, YYEEEE. The CDR3 nucleotides are TGTGCCAGCAGCGATCTGACAGAGAACACTGAAGCTTTCTTT. Its translation is CASSDLTENTEAFF.

V is TRBV7-3 and J is TRBJ2-3; perhaps TRBD2 as D (5 bases). V was shortened by 2 bases and J by 0 bases, with 9 bases between the two germline ends. The germline gives CDR1 SGHTA, CDR2 FQGTGA. The CDR3 runs to 15 residues. CDR3: CASSLLASSTDTQYF. DNA of the CDR3: TGTGCCAGCAGCTTACTAGCCAGTAGCACAGATACGCAGTATTTT.

J is TRBJ2-1 and V is TRBV12-5; tentatively, D is TRBD2 (6 bases). The CDR3 covers 13 residues. V was pared by 1 base and J by 8 bases, with 9 bases between. CDR1 is LGHNT and CDR2 is FRNRAP in the germline V gene. Here the CDR3 reads CASGLAQRDEQFF. In DNA, the CDR3 is TGTGCTAGTGGTTTGGCCCAGCGGGATGAGCAGTTCTTC. The full variable domain, completed using reference TRBV12-5 and TRBJ2-1, is DARVTQTPRHKVTEMGQEVTMRCQPILGHNTVFWYRQTMMQGLELLAYFRNRAPLDDSGMPKDRFSAEMPDATLATLKIQPSEPRDSAVYFCASGLAQRDEQFFGPGTRLTVL.

This clone was counted ten times or more. The rearrangement links TRBV10-3 to TRBJ2-1, with unresolved D. Germline V gene data show CDR1 as ENHRY and CDR2 as SYGVKD. V gave up 4 bases and J gave up 9 bases, with 7 bases separating them. The CDR3 loop spans 11 amino acids. CDR3 nucleotides: TGTGCCATCAGTGTAGGCGGTGAGCAGTTCTTC. Its protein product is CAISVGGEQFF.

The chain has TRBV5-8 and TRBJ2-3, with 9 bases identical to TRBD1. Trimming cost V 5 bases and J 3 bases; bases outside gene matches: 10. The CDR3 extends over 16 amino acids. Germline loops: CDR1 SGHTS, CDR2 YDEGEE. CDR3 amino acids: CASRAPDRGWTDTQYF. The CDR3 DNA follows: TGTGCCAGCAGAGCCCCGGACAGGGGATGGACAGATACGCAGTATTTT.

The chain joins TRBV9 to TRBJ1-1; D is unresolved. This CDR3 spans 14 amino acids. Germline V lookup: CDR1 SGDLS, CDR2 YYNGEE. The ends were cut back, 2 bases at V and 6 bases at J, with 14 bases in the middle. This chain's CDR3 is CASSVVMSGSEAFF. CDR3 coding DNA: TGTGCCAGCAGCGTGGTAATGTCGGGATCTGAAGCTTTCTTT.

The V gene is TRBV5-5, the J gene TRBJ1-3; D perhaps matches TRBD1 (5 bases). The CDR3 totals 12 residues. Looked up from germline, CDR1 is SGHKS and CDR2 is YYEKEE (reference sequence). The germline V and J ends were trimmed by 3 bases and 8 bases, with 9 bases remaining between them. The CDR3: CASSYQGYTIYF. The CDR3 region has the DNA TGTGCCAGCAGCTATCAGGGTTACACCATATATTTT.